The source of this TCR beta chain is a study of post-analysis software for immune sequencing data (dated by TCRdb to the mid-2010s). Notes on the research overall: Recorded disease courses included relapsing-remitting, secondary progressive and progressive-relapsing multiple sclerosis, with some patients lacking subtype annotation. The patient repertoires were compared against roughly 12 previously published healthy control repertoires obtained from donors aged 6 to 25 years. A subset of samples was prepared in parallel using single-end sample barcoding, then pooled and co-amplified after Illumina adapter ligation.

In this sample, this clonotype turned up a few times. Its antigen remains unidentified. No base quality information exists; no much larger clone differs at one position. Trimming removed 7 bases from V and 7 bases from J, leaving 14 bases between the germline ends. Its CDR3 holds 12 amino acids, cysteine through phenylalanine. Just the 36-base CDR3 DNA is kept, in frame starting at base 1. CDR1 and CDR2, looked up from the germline V gene, are MNHEY and SVGEGT. Here is what the overall study found, with its caveats: The multiple sclerosis patient group was slightly younger than the control group. Normalized Chao1 diversity was significantly lower in multiple sclerosis patients than controls, suggesting substantial peripheral T-cell clonal expansion. Patients showed significantly higher frequencies than controls for several TRBV segments, among them TRBV5-6, TRBV5-1 and TRBV20-1. Direct clustering with F measure showed strong co-clustering of samples prepared in the same batch, prompting a batch-effect correction.

Libraries were constructed by PCR. TCRdb names Illumina HiSeq 2500 as the instrument used. Unique molecular identifiers were incorporated into TCR beta cDNA libraries to reduce PCR and sequencing biases. Every 1 to 10 million input T cells yielded around 500,000 cDNA molecules, meaning each molecule approximated one T cell. The same protocol used for the earlier healthy control dataset was applied to prepare and sequence the patient libraries. Samples belonging to the same batch were prepared together, multiplexed and sequenced on a shared HiSeq lane. Processing in the source paper ran as follows. Raw barcoded reads were processed with MIGEC, discarding single-read molecular identifier groups before consensus assembly and CDR3 extraction. Clonotype tables were post-analysed with VDJtools, normalizing diversity by down-sampling all datasets to the smallest sample size. To correct batch-related cross-sample contamination, repertoire overlap clustering matched CDR3 amino acid sequences but not nucleotide sequences. The raw public data were reprocessed by TCRdb itself: fastp quality trimming at Q25, MiXCR clonotype calling, in-frame beta chains only. Duplicate CDR3 protein sequences are folded into a single record with the most common DNA and genes. None of the V and J calls come from the authors' own analysis; TCRdb made them. For this sample there are 400,000 to 500,000 distinct CDR3 sequences; about 39% appear just once. The ten largest make up less than 8% of the sample.

To demonstrate the VDJtools post-analysis software, TCR beta repertoires were profiled from the peripheral blood of about 13 young patients with multiple sclerosis. The multiple sclerosis patients were children and adolescents between roughly 6 and 16 years of age. Rearrangement joined TRBV6-2 or TRBV6-3 to TRBJ2-7; the D segment could be TRBD2, given 6 matching bases. The sequencing sample was made of blood. The TCR originated in a girl aged 2 to 10 with multiple sclerosis. The CDR3 corresponds to CASKTSAQEQYF. The DNA sequence reads TGTGCCAGCAAGACTAGTGCGCAGGAGCAGTACTTC.